This T cell receptor beta chain was documented in a study of blood T cell repertoires in COVID-19. Overall study: The United States, Italy and Spain supplied acute and convalescent COVID-19 samples. PBMCs, B-cell-depleted T cells, or T cells were the source of the cDNA or gDNA that made up the material.

Looked up from germline, CDR1 is GTSNPN and CDR2 is SVGIG (reference sequence). V lost 3 bases and J 0 bases, leaving 6 bases between the germline ends. The CDR3 runs to 14 residues. Seattle participants joined during active infection and were tracked over time. Per the authors' pipeline: Amplification from reference gene primers served as the basis for estimated nucleated cell counts. Profiling relied on immunoSEQ multiplex PCR, and the TCRdb table lists in-frame clones only, not all of them. For V, J and clone size, that table is used; D and trimming come from the DNA. The data hold around 60,000 clones, with less than 90% observed a single time.

The chain couples TRBV30 to TRBJ2-6; D possibly corresponds to TRBD2 (6 bases). The sequenced material came from peripheral blood. The TCR comes from a man in his sixties with COVID-19, enrolled during active disease. In DNA, the CDR3 is TGTGCCTGGAGCGGGGGCTCTGGGGCCAACGTCCTGACTTTC. This codes for CAWSGGSGANVLTF.